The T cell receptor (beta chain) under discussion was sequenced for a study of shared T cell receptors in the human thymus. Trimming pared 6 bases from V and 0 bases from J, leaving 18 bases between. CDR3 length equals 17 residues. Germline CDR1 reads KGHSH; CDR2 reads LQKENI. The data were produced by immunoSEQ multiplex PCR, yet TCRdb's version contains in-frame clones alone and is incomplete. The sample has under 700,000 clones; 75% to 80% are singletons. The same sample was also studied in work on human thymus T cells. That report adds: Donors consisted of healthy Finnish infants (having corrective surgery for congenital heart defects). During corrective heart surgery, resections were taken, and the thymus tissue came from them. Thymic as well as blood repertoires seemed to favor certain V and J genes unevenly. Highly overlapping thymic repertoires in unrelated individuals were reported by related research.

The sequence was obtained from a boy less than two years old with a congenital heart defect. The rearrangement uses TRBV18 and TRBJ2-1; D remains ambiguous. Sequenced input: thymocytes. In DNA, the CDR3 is TGTGCCAGCTCCCTACTCCTAGGTTCTAACTCCTACAATGAGCAGTTCTTC. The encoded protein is CASSLLLGSNSYNEQFF.